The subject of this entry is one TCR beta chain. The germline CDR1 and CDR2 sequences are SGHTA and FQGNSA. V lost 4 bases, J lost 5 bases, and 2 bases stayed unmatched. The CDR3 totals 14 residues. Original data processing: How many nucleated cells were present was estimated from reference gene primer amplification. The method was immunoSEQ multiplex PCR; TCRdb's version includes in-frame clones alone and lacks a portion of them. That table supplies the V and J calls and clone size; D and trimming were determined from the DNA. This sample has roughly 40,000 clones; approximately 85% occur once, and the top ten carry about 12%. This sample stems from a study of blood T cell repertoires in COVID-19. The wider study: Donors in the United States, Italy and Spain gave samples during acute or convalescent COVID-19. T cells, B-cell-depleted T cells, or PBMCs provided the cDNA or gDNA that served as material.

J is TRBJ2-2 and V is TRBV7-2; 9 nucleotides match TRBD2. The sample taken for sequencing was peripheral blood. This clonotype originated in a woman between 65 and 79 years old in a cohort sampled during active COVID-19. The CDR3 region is CASSWLAGTGELFF. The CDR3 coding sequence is TGTGCCAGCAGCTGGCTAGCGGGGACCGGGGAGCTGTTTTTT.